This TCR beta chain was obtained from a study of regulatory T cells in long-lasting Graves disease (dated by TCRdb to about 2021). Regarding the complete study: Antithyroid drugs had been taken for less than 3 months by newly diagnosed Graves' disease patients. This study used TCR sequencing and RNA sequencing of peripheral blood to compare persistent Graves' disease patients against newly diagnosed Graves' disease patients. A total of roughly 35 samples underwent TCR sequencing: about 13 from persistent and 20 from newly diagnosed Graves' disease patients. The study was conducted in China and was registered as a clinical trial.

V is reduced by 1 base and J by 7 bases, leaving a spacing of 8 bases between them. From its cysteine to its phenylalanine, the CDR3 spans 13 amino acids. The entry retains the CDR3 DNA only, 39 bases that are in frame from base 1. From a lookup of the germline V gene (reference sequence), CDR1 and CDR2 are LNHNV and YYDKDF. This clonotype was seen only a few times. What this receptor recognizes is not known. Base qualities are not provided; no much larger clone lies one nucleotide away. Libraries were prepared through multiplex PCR. The instrument given in TCRdb is Illumina HiSeq 4000. TCR beta libraries were built with iRepertoire HTBI primers and Arm-PCR amplification of CDR3 regions. Gel purification was performed on PCR products prior to sequencing. In the source study's methods: Across samples, 60 to 70 TRBV and approximately 15 TRBJ segments were identified and used for gene usage analysis of CDR3 amino acid clonotypes. Filtered high-quality paired reads were merged into contigs using COPE and FqMerger. BLAST was used to align contigs to IMGT TRBV, TRBD and TRBJ reference genes, and CDR3 was defined according to IMGT. Any clonotype with a frequency above 0.1% was classified as a highly expanded clone. Repertoire diversity was measured by Shannon entropy, and V-J evenness by the Gini coefficient. A clonotype found in more than one individual was treated as public. Starting from the raw public reads, TCRdb applied fastp trimming at Q25, assembled clones with MiXCR and retained in-frame beta chains. Each entry merges the rows of one CDR3 protein and shows their most common DNA and genes. TCRdb, not the original authors, processed these V and J calls. The sample data list about 200,000 distinct CDR3 sequences, and roughly 20% of these were observed just once. Clones ranked in the top ten supply 10% to 15% of the sample.

Read against the paper, the sample's time point label means: newly diagnosed GD, antithyroid drugs for less than 3 months. For both TCR sequencing and RNA sequencing, RNA was extracted from PBMCs using TRIzol. The diagnosis of Graves' disease followed American Thyroid Association guidelines. The patients came from an endocrinology department in Xi'an, China. Each patient gave approximately 10 milliliters of peripheral blood, collected in an EDTA anticoagulant tube. PBMCs were isolated by Ficoll Paque Plus density gradient separation without further T cell sorting. An Agilent 2100 Bioanalyzer and agarose gel were used to check RNA quality, and a NanoDrop 2000 was used to measure RNA concentration. The research as a whole found: A larger number of public clonotypes was shared among persistent patients (under 3,000) than among newly diagnosed patients (about 990). Sequencing and analysis were restricted to the TCR beta chain. Lower TCR Shannon entropy and fewer highly expanded clones were observed in persistent Graves' disease patients than in newly diagnosed patients, which suggested clonal expansion. Persistent disease showed preferential use of TRBV28, TRBJ1-2 and TRBJ2-5, whereas newly diagnosed disease favored TRBV20-1 and TRBJ2-1. The study examined only peripheral blood because the primary lesion, thyroid tissue, could not be accessed. The authors noted that the small sample size was a limitation that may lower accuracy.

The data also belong to a second study, concerning T cells in Graves' hyperthyroidism and ophthalmopathy. That second report states: Graves' hyperthyroidism was defined as stable when no progression to ophthalmopathy occurred over 18 months of follow-up. The hyperthyroidism patients were between 18 and 65 years old and newly diagnosed, with a disease duration of less than 2 months. Exclusion was applied to patients with uncontrolled infections, other autoimmune diseases, pregnancy or lactation. Diagnoses relied on clinical symptoms, serum thyroxine and TRAb, thyroid ultrasound and orbital computed tomography. The first round of RT-PCR for the TCR CDR3 was performed with the HTBI primer set and the Qiagen OneStep RT-PCR kit. Most expanded thyroid clonotypes (frequency above 0.001) were also detected in blood, a finding suggesting that blood repertoires may reflect thyroid immune responses. In cross-validation, a model built on a 13 V-J signature told ophthalmopathy apart from stable hyperthyroidism with over 85% sensitivity and about 81% specificity, and in testing the same model reached 80%/75%. In validation, the model predicted progression to ophthalmopathy a median of roughly 6.2 months before onset, with about 64% sensitivity and just under 75% specificity. To identify TCR V-J signatures that set the groups apart, the researchers used a discovery cohort of 90 to 100 patients, made up of about 44 with Graves' ophthalmopathy and some 56 with stable Graves' hyperthyroidism. An independent validation cohort of under 20 hyperthyroidism patients and about 15 patients who later progressed to ophthalmopathy tested prospective prediction of ophthalmopathy. The 75 to 100 discovery patients were randomly split 7:3 into training and test sets. In addition, the study compared T-cell repertoires in thyroid tissue and in blood from about six Graves' hyperthyroidism patients. Following sampling, methimazole starting at 30 mg daily was given to hyperthyroidism patients, and high-dose intravenous methylprednisolone was given to ophthalmopathy patients. Libraries were constructed in a second round of multiplex PCR, after which size selection and purification were carried out. Libraries were sequenced paired-end with 100 bp reads on an Illumina HiSeq2000. SOAPnuke was used to process the raw data, throwing out any read that contained adapters or uncalled bases, had a mean Phred below 15, or lacked an exact constant-primer or identifier match. COPE v1.2.5 was used to merge the high-quality paired reads, and each unique nucleotide sequence was defined as a clonotype. MiTCR v1.1 was used to align clonotypes to the IMGT TRBV, TRBD and TRBJ reference segments. Only V-J combinations with frequency above 0.0001, covering 99.2% of repertoires, were analysed. The TCS score was defined as F50 (clonal expansion) divided by E x V (chaos), with BLOSUM62-based TCRdist calculated between CDR3 peptides within each V-J. Welch's t-statistics and random forest reduced fewer than 600 V-J features to around 14, which were used in a naive Bayes classifier (R e1071). No statistical method was used to set the sample size in advance, and investigators knew the group allocation. According to the paper, TCR Vbeta CDR3 sequencing was carried out on approximately 140 peripheral blood samples, which came from some 41 ophthalmopathy, 75 to 80 hyperthyroidism and some 17 progressor patients.

This specimen was peripheral blood mononuclear cells (PBMCs), taken at new diagnosis, from a patient treated with antithyroid drugs. The clonotype was recovered from a woman in her 30s with Graves disease. Donor details come from another sample of the same person, matched by shared clones. The sequence is built from TRBV15 and TRBJ1-5; the D gene is possibly TRBD1, with 5 bases matching. The nucleotide sequence is given as TGTGCCACCAGCAGAGTGGGGGAGCAGCCCCAGCATTTT. Its protein is CATSRVGEQPQHF.